This T cell receptor (beta chain) was captured by sequencing in a study of shared clonotypes between healthy human individuals. TCRdb's copy holds only in-frame clones and misses some; the assay was immunoSEQ multiplex PCR. This sample has fewer than 850,000 clones, with around 91% found just once. In germline, CDR1 is SNHLY, CDR2 FYNNEI. The V end was cut by 7 bases, the J end by 6 bases, with 9 bases between. The CDR3 totals 11 residues. Everyone who donated was a Caucasian adult who lived in Nashville, Tennessee. In this sample, this clone turned up once. The TCR originated in a man younger than 35 in good health. Some clones in this sample may be carry-over from other donors' samples. The sequencing input was memory CD8+ T cells from PBMCs. Subset in this sample: CD45RO+ cells pooled with CCR7-negative TemRA cells. The chain is built from TRBV2 and TRBJ1-2; D unclear. CDR3 in amino acids: CASIATDGYTF. The CDR3 nucleotides are TGTGCCAGCATAGCTACAGATGGCTACACCTTC.